The rows below give T cell receptor beta chains drawn from one sample of a study of somatic mutations in cytotoxic T cells in rheumatoid arthritis. Some clones are missing from TCRdb's copy, which holds only in-frame ones; the method was immunoSEQ multiplex PCR. The table includes under 20,000 clones, around three quarters detected once. What was sequenced was CD8+ T cells sorted from blood. Receptor source: an adult with rheumatoid arthritis. Both conserved end residues are part of each CDR3. A D gene is named only where the DNA matches it firmly. For some rows the clone size is stated as once, few or many, or as a class when expanded; others skip it.

. TRBJ2-1 TRBV7-9 . TGTGCCAGCAGCAATTCCTACAATGAGCAGTTCTTC CASSNSYNEQFF
. TRBJ2-2 TRBV4-1 . TGCGCCAGCAGCCTTCAAAAGCAGGGGACCGGGGAGCTGTTTTTT CASSLQKQGTGELFF
. TRBJ2-7 TRBV5-6 . TGTGCCAGCAGCTTAGGGCCCGCCTACGAGCAGTACTTC CASSLGPAYEQYF
. TRBJ2-6 TRBV7-6 . TGTGCCAGCAGCCCTTTCCCCTCTGGGGCCAACGTCCTGACTTTC CASSPFPSGANVLTF
. TRBJ1-2 TRBV5-1 . TGCGCCAGCAGCTGGGAAAGCCCCATACTCTATGGCTACACCTTC CASSWESPILYGYTF
. TRBJ2-5 TRBV12-5 . TGTGCTAGTGGCCCCGGTCGGATGCGGGACGAGACCCAGTACTTC CASGPGRMRDETQYF
. TRBJ1-2 TRBV29-1 . TGCAGCGTTGAACTGCGACATCAGAACTATGGCTACACCTTC CSVELRHQNYGYTF
. TRBJ2-7 TRBV7-9 few TGTGCCAGCAGTTCCCCGGGACACCACTACGAGCAGTACTTC CASSSPGHHYEQYF
. TRBJ2-7 TRBV27 . TGTGCCAGCAGTCCGCCCGGACTTTACCTCCGGGAGCAGTACTTC CASSPPGLYLREQYF
. TRBJ2-1 TRBV7-6 . TGTGCCAGCAGCCTAAGGACAGAATCCTACAATGAGCAGTTCTTC CASSLRTESYNEQFF
. TRBJ2-7 TRBV7-8 . TGTGCCAGCAGCTCCCGGTTGGACCACGAGCAGTACTTC CASSSRLDHEQYF
. TRBJ2-7 TRBV2 few TGTGCCAGTCGGGGTTCCTACGAGCAGTACTTC CASRGSYEQYF
. TRBJ1-4 TRBV15 once TGTGCCACCAGCGCCCTCCGACAGTCTAATGAAAAACTGTTTTTT CATSALRQSNEKLFF